This entry lists 20 T cell receptor beta chains sequenced from one sample in a study of response to subunit inactivated influenza vaccine. TCRdb analysed the RT-PCR reads with MiXCR anew, one entry per CDR3 protein. The sample consists of approximately 300,000 distinct CDR3 sequences, around 22% of them appearing once. The sample in question was PBMCs from blood, obtained 21 months after vaccination. The receptors here all came from a man aged 45 to 70 who received an inactivated influenza vaccine.

The chain combines TRBV28 with TRBJ2-1; D is undetermined. This CDR3 is built from 13 residues. V was trimmed by 5 bases and J by 10 bases, leaving 15 bases between them. Germline assignment: CDR1 MDHEN and CDR2 SYDVKM. The CDR3 loop is CASSTPAFVEQFF. As DNA, the CDR3 is TGTGCCAGCAGTACCCCGGCTTTCGTCGAGCAGTTCTTC.

The chain recombines TRBV12-3 or TRBV12-4 with TRBJ2-3, with 11 bases lining up with TRBD2. J was trimmed by 8 bases and V by 6 bases; bases with no gene match: 7. The CDR3 covers 14 residues. The CDR3 nucleotides read TGTGCCAGCAGCCTAGCGGGGGGCTCTGGTACGCAGTATTTT. Translation: CASSLAGGSGTQYF.

The chain joins TRBV3-1 to TRBJ2-3; D call uncertain. The V end was cut by 0 bases, the J end by 1 base, with 20 bases between. Germline loops: CDR1 LGHDT, CDR2 YNNKEL (reference sequence). The CDR3 has 19 amino acids. The CDR3 reads CASSQDPGWESVGTDTQYF. In DNA form, the CDR3 reads TGTGCCAGCAGCCAAGATCCGGGTTGGGAAAGCGTGGGCACAGATACGCAGTATTTT.

A few counts support this clonotype. The V call is TRBV6-5, the J call TRBJ1-3; D ambiguous. CDR1 MNHEY and CDR2 SVGAGI come from the germline V gene. This CDR3 region has 15 residues. V lost 0 bases, J lost 4 bases, and 10 bases lay in between. The CDR3: CASSYSRVDGNTIYF. In DNA form, the CDR3 reads TGTGCCAGCAGTTACTCGAGAGTCGACGGAAACACCATATATTTT.

This clonotype was found many times. V is TRBV5-1 and J is TRBJ2-5; D unresolved. Germline V gene lookup returns CDR1 SGHRS and CDR2 YFSETQ. This CDR3 has 17 amino acids. Deletions cut 3 bases from V and 5 bases from J, with 23 bases between. The CDR3 DNA is TGCGCCAGCAGCTCTACCTCCGCCCTGGACGGGCGGGAGACCCAGTACTTC. Its protein is CASSSTSALDGRETQYF.

CDR3 loop: CASSQDALNGGETQYF. The DNA for the CDR3 is TGCGCCAGCAGCCAAGATGCGCTTAACGGGGGGGAGACCCAGTACTTC. The chain couples TRBV4-3 to TRBJ2-5, with 7 positions matching TRBD2. Unmatched junction bases numbered 9, after V lost 0 bases and J lost 5 bases. The CDR3 totals 16 residues. Looked up from germline, CDR1 is LGHNA and CDR2 is YSLEER.

The table lists this clonotype with a few counts. The J gene is TRBJ1-1, the V gene TRBV6-1, with D unclear. Germline CDR1 reads MNHNS; CDR2 reads SASEGT. Deletions cut 6 bases from V and 3 bases from J, with 14 bases between. This CDR3 spans 14 amino acids. The CDR3 coding sequence is TGTGCCAGCAGAGTGCCTAATGTCGACACTGAAGCTTTCTTT. This sequence encodes CASRVPNVDTEAFF.

This clonotype was observed a few times. This chain links TRBV11-2 with TRBJ2-5, with D uncertain. Trimming stripped 2 bases from V and 4 bases from J, with 5 bases between. The CDR3 runs to 12 residues. The V gene's germline CDR1 is SGHAT and CDR2 FQNNGV. CDR3 residues: CASSLNGETQYF. As DNA, the CDR3 is TGTGCCAGCAGCTTAAATGGAGAGACCCAGTACTTC.

V usage is TRBV11-2 and J usage is TRBJ1-4; tentative D call: TRBD1 (5 bases). Trimming pared 7 bases from V and 5 bases from J, leaving 20 bases between. CDR3 size: 16 residues. CDR1 and CDR2 (germline): SGHAT, FQNNGV. In DNA, the CDR3 is TGTGCCAGCAAGCACCTTCGGGGACGGAGAAATGAAAAACTGTTTTTT. Protein: CASKHLRGRRNEKLFF.

The V and J genes are TRBV28 and TRBJ1-2; 8 nucleotides match TRBD1. V shed 7 bases and J 3 bases; nucleotides not matched to a gene: 7. Germline CDR1 and CDR2: MDHEN and SYDVKM. The CDR3 covers 14 residues. The CDR3 is CASTTGVSDYGYTF. In DNA, the CDR3 is TGTGCCAGCACGACAGGGGTCAGTGACTATGGCTACACCTTC.

This sequence joins TRBV11-1 and TRBJ2-2; D is perhaps TRBD1 or TRBD2 (7 bases each). The CDR3 runs to 16 residues. The germline V and J ends were trimmed by 3 bases and 5 bases, with 16 bases remaining between them. The germline V gene has CDR1 SGHAT and CDR2 FQDESV (reference sequence). CDR3 sequence: CASSFLARGGTGELFF. CDR3 in DNA: TGTGCCAGCAGCTTTCTCGCCAGGGGGGGGACCGGGGAGCTGTTTTTT.

This clonotype was recorded a few times. This sequence joins TRBV20-1 and TRBJ1-1, with 9 positions matching TRBD1. Germline lookup yields CDR1 DFQATT and CDR2 SNEGSKA (reference sequence). CDR3 length equals 15 residues. V was clipped by 3 bases and J by 4 bases; unmatched bases: 9. The DNA for the CDR3 is TGCAGTGCTAGTCCCCCAGACAGGGGGAGCACTGAAGCTTTCTTT. Translation: CSASPPDRGSTEAFF.

The chain uses TRBV2 and TRBJ2-7; D may match TRBD1 or TRBD2 (7 bases each). This CDR3 is 15 amino acids long. Trimming pared 1 base from V and 2 bases from J, leaving 12 bases between. The germline V gene has CDR1 SNHLY and CDR2 FYNNEI. The DNA of the CDR3 is TGTGCCAGCAGTGAAGTCAGGGGGGGCCCCTACGAGCAGTACTTC. As protein: CASSEVRGGPYEQYF.

This clonotype came up a few times. The chain is built from TRBV12-3 or TRBV12-4 and TRBJ2-7; TRBD1 might be the D (6 bases). V was cut by 3 bases and J by 6 bases, with 12 bases left in between. The CDR3 is made up of 13 amino acids. CDR3 protein: CASSLTGTGEQYF. CDR3 sequence (DNA): TGTGCCAGCAGTTTGACAGGTACCGGCGAGCAGTACTTC.

V usage is TRBV4-1 and J usage is TRBJ1-5; TRBD1 matches at 8 bases. The junction had 10 bases not matched to a gene; V was cut back by 0 bases and J by 9 bases. Germline V gene data show CDR1 as MGHRA and CDR2 as YSYEKL. The CDR3 runs 16 residues. In nucleotides, the CDR3 is TGCGCCAGCAGCCAAGACTCAGGGGGCTACATTTCGCCCCAGCATTTT. Amino acids: CASSQDSGGYISPQHF.

This clonotype showed up just a few times. The chain couples TRBV24-1 to TRBJ2-2; 9 nucleotides align to TRBD1. The germline CDR1 and CDR2 sequences are KGHDR and SFDVKD. There are 16 residues in the CDR3. V was clipped by 5 bases and J by 5 bases; unmatched bases: 8. The CDR3 here is CATSGGGQGRTGELFF. As DNA, the CDR3 is TGTGCCACCAGTGGGGGGGGACAGGGTCGGACCGGGGAGCTGTTTTTT.

This clonotype was counted a few times. This chain connects TRBV7-8 to TRBJ2-3, with 11 bases that match TRBD2. The CDR3 is 16 amino acids. The junction had 11 bases not matched to a gene; V was cut back by 7 bases and J by 5 bases. Germline V gene data show CDR1 as SGHVS and CDR2 as FQNEAQ. CDR3 bases: TGTGCCAGCACCCTAAATAGCGGGGGGGCCCGAGATACGCAGTATTTT. It codes for CASTLNSGGARDTQYF.

The gene calls are TRBV7-2 and TRBJ1-4, with unresolved D. Germline V CDR1 and CDR2: SGHTA, FQGNSA. The CDR3 is made up of 15 amino acids. The ends were cut back, 0 bases at V and 8 bases at J, with 13 bases in the middle. The CDR3 sequence is CASSLAPVPLEKLFF. CDR3 DNA sequence: TGTGCCAGCAGCTTAGCGCCTGTACCGTTAGAAAAACTGTTTTTT.

V is TRBV12-5 and J is TRBJ1-2; possible D gene TRBD1, 5 bases. This CDR3 has 18 amino acids. V gave up 4 bases and J gave up 2 bases, with 23 bases separating them. Per germline, CDR1 LGHNT and CDR2 FRNRAP. The CDR3: CASGSPGEGNFQNYGYTF. The CDR3, as DNA: TGTGCTAGTGGTTCCCCGGGGGAGGGAAACTTTCAAAACTATGGCTACACCTTC.

This clonotype has just a few counts. The V and J genes are TRBV7-9 and TRBJ1-1; no firm D call. From germline, CDR1 is SEHNR and CDR2 FQNEAQ (reference sequence). With 1 base removed from V and 6 bases from J, the gap between germline ends came to 9 bases. The CDR3 covers 13 residues. CDR3 sequence reads: CASSLDAPSEAFF. The CDR3 DNA sequence: TGTGCCAGCAGCTTAGACGCACCCTCTGAAGCTTTCTTT. Drawing the rest from reference TRBV7-9 and TRBJ1-1, the complete variable domain is DTGVSQNPRHKITKRGQNVTFRCDPISEHNRLYWYRQTLGQGPEFLTYFQNEAQLEKSRLLSDRFSAERPKGSFSTLEIQRTEQGDSAMYLCASSLDAPSEAFFGQGTRLTVV.